Here is one T cell receptor beta chain with its context. A read error may be the cause here, since a much bigger clone is one base away. MiXCR, applied by TCRdb to the 5' RACE reads, yields one record per CDR3 protein. The sample consists of 120,000 or so distinct CDR3 sequences, 5% to 6.5% of them appearing once. After removal of 5 bases from V and 4 bases from J, the junction contained 7 bases not matched to a gene. The CDR3 has 15 amino acids. Germline CDR1 KGHDR, CDR2 SFDVKD. The data were taken from a study of T-cell memory formation after mild COVID-19. The chain employs TRBV24-1 and TRBJ2-7; 10 bases fit TRBD2. What was sequenced was PBMCs or a T cell subset sorted from them (not recorded which). The clonotype comes from an adult woman who had mild COVID-19 (a few samples of this study predate the infection). Cell type and time point are not known. CDR3 sequence (DNA): TGTGCCACCAGTGTCGGGACTAGCGTGAGGTACGAGCAGTACTTC. It yields the protein CATSVGTSVRYEQYF.